These T cell receptor beta chains were read from a single sample in a study of T cells after yellow fever vaccination. TCRdb processed the 5' RACE reads anew with MiXCR; each CDR3 protein has one entry. This table has about 160,000 distinct CDR3 sequences, 6% to 7.5% appearing once. The specimen comprised CD4+ T cells sorted from PBMCs, sampled 4 to 5 days after the first yellow fever vaccination. These receptors all come from a man between 18 and 35 years old who received the YFV17D yellow fever vaccine. Both conserved end residues are part of each CDR3. Clone size is not always given. Where it is, it says once, few, many or a class for expanded clones.

cdr3_aa: CASRRVGTSGTDTQYF
clone_size: many
v_call: TRBV6-5
j_call: TRBJ2-3

cdr3_aa: CATSPRGPYRGNEQFF
clone_size: many
v_call: TRBV6-5
j_call: TRBJ2-1

cdr3_aa: CSAREDSAFYGYTF
clone_size: .
v_call: TRBV20-1
j_call: TRBJ1-2

cdr3_aa: CASSGLNEQYF
clone_size: .
v_call: TRBV6-4
j_call: TRBJ2-7

cdr3_aa: CASSLDRLGASPLHF
clone_size: many
v_call: TRBV7-8
j_call: TRBJ1-6

cdr3_aa: CASIRSGGNNEQFF
clone_size: many
v_call: TRBV7-9
j_call: TRBJ2-1

cdr3_aa: CASSLRGSDTEAFF
clone_size: many
v_call: TRBV27
j_call: TRBJ1-1

cdr3_aa: CASSPVMETQYF
clone_size: .
v_call: TRBV7-7
j_call: TRBJ2-5

cdr3_aa: CASSYFRLAQPQHF
clone_size: few
v_call: TRBV7-4
j_call: TRBJ1-5

cdr3_aa: CASGSYSGGAGDTQYF
clone_size: many
v_call: TRBV28
j_call: TRBJ2-3

cdr3_aa: CASSFQGEYGYTF
clone_size: many
v_call: TRBV7-9
j_call: TRBJ1-2

cdr3_aa: CASSLTGSSYNSPLHF
clone_size: many
v_call: TRBV5-1
j_call: TRBJ1-6

cdr3_aa: CSARVGESYNEQFF
clone_size: many
v_call: TRBV20-1
j_call: TRBJ2-1

cdr3_aa: CASGLASYNEQFF
clone_size: many
v_call: TRBV5-1
j_call: TRBJ2-1

cdr3_aa: CASSNPVGDSLDSNQPQHF
clone_size: many
v_call: TRBV11-1
j_call: TRBJ1-5

cdr3_aa: CASSQDRASGGANEQFF
clone_size: .
v_call: TRBV4-2
j_call: TRBJ2-1

cdr3_aa: CASSQADRGQGEQYF
clone_size: many
v_call: TRBV3-1
j_call: TRBJ2-7

cdr3_aa: CASSYRPGDAFF
clone_size: .
v_call: TRBV6-6
j_call: TRBJ1-1

cdr3_aa: CASSLGVANEQFF
clone_size: .
v_call: TRBV7-2
j_call: TRBJ2-1

cdr3_aa: CASRRVTYNEQFF
clone_size: .
v_call: TRBV6-1
j_call: TRBJ2-1

cdr3_aa: CASSHPGAGYNEQFF
clone_size: many
v_call: TRBV4-1
j_call: TRBJ2-1

cdr3_aa: CASGSSGESTDTQYF
clone_size: few
v_call: TRBV28
j_call: TRBJ2-3

cdr3_aa: CASIEGGASGNSPLHF
clone_size: .
v_call: TRBV28
j_call: TRBJ1-6

cdr3_aa: CASSFGEGMSEKLFF
clone_size: many
v_call: TRBV12-3/TRBV12-4
j_call: TRBJ1-4

cdr3_aa: CASSVEGDMRVKKFF
clone_size: few
v_call: TRBV9
j_call: TRBJ2-1

cdr3_aa: CASSLGARGLASSYNEQFF
clone_size: many
v_call: TRBV12-3/TRBV12-4
j_call: TRBJ2-1

cdr3_aa: CASSYSKSRETQYF
clone_size: few
v_call: TRBV6-5
j_call: TRBJ2-5

cdr3_aa: CASSYSGQGGYTF
clone_size: .
v_call: TRBV6-5
j_call: TRBJ1-2

cdr3_aa: CASSQDPEGGQPQHF
clone_size: many
v_call: TRBV3-1
j_call: TRBJ1-5

cdr3_aa: CASSSTVKAFF
clone_size: many
v_call: TRBV7-2
j_call: TRBJ1-1

cdr3_aa: CASSLGGRAEQFF
clone_size: many
v_call: TRBV12-3/TRBV12-4
j_call: TRBJ2-1

cdr3_aa: CASSSPGSSGANVLTF
clone_size: many
v_call: TRBV12-3/TRBV12-4
j_call: TRBJ2-6

cdr3_aa: CASSQGTLRTDTQYF
clone_size: many
v_call: TRBV4-2
j_call: TRBJ2-3

cdr3_aa: CASSPGDRDAEQYF
clone_size: few
v_call: TRBV7-9
j_call: TRBJ2-7

cdr3_aa: CASSAPGTSETQYF
clone_size: many
v_call: TRBV9
j_call: TRBJ2-5

cdr3_aa: CASSAILAGSNTGELFF
clone_size: many
v_call: TRBV18
j_call: TRBJ2-2

cdr3_aa: CASSLGPALGNTIYF
clone_size: few
v_call: TRBV28
j_call: TRBJ1-3

cdr3_aa: CASSRSGADEQFF
clone_size: .
v_call: TRBV18
j_call: TRBJ2-1

cdr3_aa: CATSDSTGHGTGHTGELFF
clone_size: .
v_call: TRBV24-1
j_call: TRBJ2-2

cdr3_aa: CASSLNGGRDSPLHF
clone_size: many
v_call: TRBV7-3
j_call: TRBJ1-6

cdr3_aa: CAWTSGGAWTDTQYF
clone_size: once
v_call: TRBV30
j_call: TRBJ2-3

cdr3_aa: CASSWIGGQGIAGYTF
clone_size: .
v_call: TRBV7-3
j_call: TRBJ1-2

cdr3_aa: CASSYFAGGYNEQFF
clone_size: .
v_call: TRBV6-5
j_call: TRBJ2-1

cdr3_aa: CASSGGAESYSNQPQHF
clone_size: many
v_call: TRBV7-9
j_call: TRBJ1-5

cdr3_aa: CASSANTGETQYF
clone_size: many
v_call: TRBV7-9
j_call: TRBJ2-5